Here is one TCR beta chain with its context. The sample belongs to a study of blood T cell repertoires in COVID-19. Germline-derived CDR1 and CDR2 are LGHDT and YNNKEL (reference sequence). Trimming removed 0 bases from V and 3 bases from J, with 17 bases in between. The CDR3 has 17 amino acids. Method: immunoSEQ multiplex PCR; TCRdb's copy keeps in-frame clones and lacks some. The sample yields more than 350,000 clones, around nine tenths seen once. Sequencing was carried out using PBMCs or T cells enriched from blood (not recorded which). The clonotype was recovered from a woman aged 45-65 years who had recovered from COVID-19. The chain combines TRBV3-1 (or the pseudogene TRBV3-2) with TRBJ1-1; D unclear. The CDR3 DNA sequence: TGTGCCAGCAGCCAAGATAATTGGAGGGTCAAGGACACTGAAGCTTTCTTT. This encodes CASSQDNWRVKDTEAFF.